This entry describes one T cell receptor beta chain. Its antigen remains unknown. These data come from a study of STAT3 mutations in large granular lymphocyte leukemia. Study findings and constraints: At least one immunodominant TCR beta clonotype appeared in every T-cell large granular lymphocyte leukemia patient.

Data came from immunoSEQ multiplex PCR; TCRdb stores just in-frame clones and leaves some out. Counted here are about 24,000 clones, approximately 94% occurring once; the ten biggest clones make up approximately 6%. The CDR3 totals 15 residues. The V segment lost 4 bases and the J segment 2 bases; nucleotides outside the gene matches: 5. Germline CDR1 is SGHRS and CDR2 is YFSETQ. The TCR was taken from a man in his forties with T-cell large granular lymphocyte leukemia. Some clones in this sample may be carry-over from other donors' samples. The chain employs TRBV5-1 and TRBJ2-3; 9 positions match TRBD2. Sequencing input: peripheral blood mononuclear cells. CDR3 in amino acids: CASSPVAGDTDTQYF. The CDR3, as DNA: TGCGCCAGCAGCCCGGTAGCGGGGGACACAGATACGCAGTATTTT. Drawing the rest from reference TRBV5-1 and TRBJ2-3, the complete variable domain is KAGVTQTPRYLIKTRGQQVTLSCSPISGHRSVSWYQQTPGQGLQFLFEYFSETQRNKGNFPGRFSGRQFSNSRSEMNVSTLELGDSALYLCASSPVAGDTDTQYFGPGTRLTVL.